A single sample gave rise to the 22 T cell receptor beta chains below, sequenced in a study of cytomegalovirus exposure and HLA in healthy donors. Use of 60 Vbeta and 13 Jbeta primers characterized the PCR. TCRdb's table, derived via immunoSEQ multiplex PCR, lists solely in-frame clones and lacks some. The data show roughly 100,000 clones, with approximately 70% seen just once and around 3.5% held by the top ten. The sample comprised PBMCs. The receptor source for this set is a woman in her 50s in good health and CMV-seronegative.

This chain connects TRBV10-1 to TRBJ1-2, with 8 bases identical to TRBD1. J lost 6 bases, V lost 6 bases, and 9 bases had no gene match. The length of the CDR3 is 14 residues. Germline CDR1 WNHNN, CDR2 SYGVQD (reference sequence). For the CDR3, the DNA is TGCGCCAGCAGCCGGGACAGGTGGAGTGATGGCTACACCTTC. As protein: CASSRDRWSDGYTF.

The CDR3 nucleotides read TGTGCCAGTCACGGGTGGGGGGGAGACACCGGGGAGCTGTTTTTT. Encoded protein: CASHGWGGDTGELFF. V is TRBV19 and J is TRBJ2-2; 7 bases match TRBD2. Trimming at V came to 8 bases and at J to 3 bases, leaving 9 bases not matched to a gene. Germline CDR1 reads LNHDA; CDR2 reads SQIVND (reference sequence). The CDR3 sequence is 15 residues long.

V and J are TRBV5-4 and TRBJ2-5, with 8 bases that match TRBD1. V lost 4 bases, J lost 2 bases, and 4 bases stayed unmatched. There are 14 residues in the CDR3. Germline CDR1 reads SGHNT; CDR2 reads YYREEE (reference sequence). CDR3 in amino acids: CASSPRTGQETQYF. The DNA of the CDR3 is TGTGCCAGCAGCCCCCGGACAGGGCAAGAGACCCAGTACTTC.

This clone was recorded once. The rearrangement joins TRBV11-3 to TRBJ2-5; no definite D call. Germline loops: CDR1 SGHNT, CDR2 YENEEA. CDR3 length equals 13 residues. Trimming left V 0 bases short and J 3 bases short, with 5 bases between. The CDR3 DNA sequence: TGTGCCAGCAGCTTAGACAGAAAAGAGACCCAGTACTTC. This gives the protein CASSLDRKETQYF.

The chain recombines TRBV6-5 with TRBJ2-7, with 10 bases that match TRBD2. J lost 2 bases, V lost 8 bases, and 3 bases had no gene match. The CDR3 consists of 13 residues. Per the germline V gene, CDR1 is MNHEY and CDR2 is SVGAGI. The CDR3 reads CASRLAGAYEQYF. CDR3 sequence (DNA): TGTGCCAGCCGCCTAGCGGGAGCCTACGAGCAGTACTTC.

J is TRBJ2-7 and V is TRBV15; 7 bases are a match to TRBD1. Germline V gene data show CDR1 as LNHNV and CDR2 as YYDKDF (reference sequence). The CDR3 is 18 residues long. V shed 1 base, J shed 1 base, and the junction held 13 bases outside the gene matches. Here the CDR3 reads CATSRVVPGTAYSYEQYF. The CDR3 nucleotides are TGTGCCACCAGCAGAGTCGTCCCCGGGACAGCCTATTCCTACGAGCAGTACTTC.

This clone was seen more than once but under ten times. V and J are TRBV7-9 and TRBJ2-1; TRBD2 aligns across 8 bases. In germline, CDR1 is SEHNR, CDR2 FQNEAQ (reference sequence). The CDR3 spans 15 residues. V was clipped by 5 bases and J by 8 bases; unmatched bases: 11. This CDR3 is CASSARTSSLHEQFF. CDR3 nucleotide sequence: TGTGCCAGCAGCGCACGGACTAGCTCTCTCCATGAGCAGTTCTTC.

The V and J genes are TRBV5-1 and TRBJ2-7; no reliable D call. V was trimmed by 0 bases and J by 7 bases, leaving 14 bases between them. The CDR3 has 14 amino acids. Germline CDR1 SGHRS, CDR2 YFSETQ. Written as DNA, the CDR3 is TGCGCCAGCAGCTTGGAGGTCGAGGATAAGGAGCAGTACTTC. Translation gives CASSLEVEDKEQYF.

J is TRBJ2-3 and V is TRBV7-2, with 12 bases fitting TRBD2. CDR1 SGHTA and CDR2 FQGNSA come from the germline V gene. The V gene end was trimmed by 2 bases and the J gene end by 4 bases; junction bases not matched to a gene: 1. This CDR3 region has 15 residues. CDR3 sequence: CASSLLAGGADTQYF. For the CDR3, the DNA is TGTGCCAGCAGCTTACTAGCGGGAGGGGCAGATACGCAGTATTTT.

The chain recombines TRBV6-5 with TRBJ2-3, with 7 bases that match TRBD1. With V trimmed by 4 bases and J by 4 bases, 2 bases remained unmatched. Germline loops: CDR1 MNHEY, CDR2 SVGAGI. The CDR3 extends over 13 amino acids. CDR3 sequence (DNA): TGTGCCAGCAGTTTAGGACAGGCAGATACGCAGTATTTT. Residues: CASSLGQADTQYF.

The chain employs TRBV12-5 and TRBJ2-5; D is unclear. V was shortened by 3 bases and J by 5 bases, with 7 bases between the two germline ends. The germline V gene has CDR1 LGHNT and CDR2 FRNRAP. This CDR3 region has 12 residues. The CDR3 loop reads CASGFEFETQYF. The CDR3 nucleotides are TGTGCTAGTGGTTTTGAGTTTGAGACCCAGTACTTC.

The chain is built from TRBV7-2 and TRBJ1-2, with D possibly being TRBD1 (6 bases). V was cut by 5 bases and J by 5 bases, with 15 bases left in between. The CDR3 spans 14 residues. CDR1 SGHTA and CDR2 FQGNSA come from the germline V gene. In nucleotides, the CDR3 is TGTGCCAGCAGCCGAACAGGGTCCAGTTATGGCTACACCTTC. Translating it yields CASSRTGSSYGYTF.

The chain is built from TRBV19 and TRBJ2-7, with 10 bases aligning to TRBD1. V trimming: 7 bases; J trimming: 2 bases; junction bases outside the gene matches: 5. This CDR3 comprises 14 residues. CDR1 and CDR2 from the germline V gene are LNHDA and SQIVND (reference sequence). The CDR3 DNA sequence: TGTGCCAGTATGCGGGGACAGGGGCCCTACGAGCAGTACTTC. Its translation: CASMRGQGPYEQYF.

The chain employs TRBV28 and TRBJ2-7, with 14 bases fitting TRBD2. The CDR3 is 16 amino acids. V gave up 6 bases and J gave up 4 bases; unmatched junction bases: 8. The germline V gene has CDR1 MDHEN and CDR2 SYDVKM. CDR3 loop: CASRRGLAGDVYEQYF. The CDR3 DNA sequence: TGTGCCAGCAGAAGGGGACTAGCGGGAGATGTATACGAGCAGTACTTC.

This clone was seen once. V and J are TRBV5-1 and TRBJ2-7; 7 bases align to TRBD2. CDR1 and CDR2 (germline): SGHRS, YFSETQ. The V gene end was trimmed by 3 bases and the J gene end by 6 bases; junction bases not matched to a gene: 9. This CDR3 spans 14 amino acids. The CDR3 DNA follows: TGCGCCAGCAGCTCGGGGACTACGAGAGGCGAGCAGTACTTC. Amino acids: CASSSGTTRGEQYF. Based on the CDR3 plus reference TRBV5-1 and TRBJ2-7, the full variable domain is KAGVTQTPRYLIKTRGQQVTLSCSPISGHRSVSWYQQTPGQGLQFLFEYFSETQRNKGNFPGRFSGRQFSNSRSEMNVSTLELGDSALYLCASSSGTTRGEQYFGPGTRLTVT.

This clone came up a few times. J is TRBJ1-1 and V is TRBV10-3; TRBD1 aligns across 8 bases. V trimming: 0 bases; J trimming: 10 bases; junction bases outside the gene matches: 10. Germline V lookup: CDR1 ENHRY, CDR2 SYGVKD. The CDR3 is made up of 15 amino acids. In DNA form, the CDR3 reads TGTGCCATCAGTGAGTCGCGGGGACAGGACGGAAGAGCTTTCTTT. It yields the protein CAISESRGQDGRAFF.

J is TRBJ1-4 and V is TRBV7-9, with D perhaps matching TRBD1 (5 bases). The length of the CDR3 is 14 residues. V was trimmed by 1 base and J by 7 bases, leaving 10 bases between them. In germline, CDR1 is SEHNR, CDR2 FQNEAQ (reference sequence). The DNA for the CDR3 is TGTGCCAGCAGCTTAGGCGACAGCCGTGAAAAACTGTTTTTT. This codes for CASSLGDSREKLFF.

This clone was counted between two and nine times. The rearrangement uses TRBV4-2 and TRBJ1-5; 10 bases agree with TRBD1. This CDR3 is 17 amino acids long. Per germline, CDR1 LGHNA and CDR2 YNFKEQ. With 4 bases clipped from V and 5 bases from J, the junction kept 11 bases outside the gene matches. The CDR3 DNA reads as TGTGCCAGCAGCCTCGAAGCCTCAGGGACAGGGGATCAGCCCCAGCATTTT. Its translation: CASSLEASGTGDQPQHF.

The gene calls are TRBV5-8 and TRBJ2-1; 9 nucleotides match TRBD2. The ends lost 3 bases at V and 12 bases at J; junction bases unmatched: 19. The CDR3 has 17 residues. Germline-derived CDR1 and CDR2 are SGHTS and YDEGEE. In DNA form, the CDR3 reads TGTGCCAGCAGCTCCATCAGGCGGGGGGGAAAACAAGAGGTGCAGTTCTTC. As protein: CASSSIRRGGKQEVQFF.

This sequence joins TRBV5-1 and TRBJ2-5, with 7 bases that match TRBD1. The germline gives CDR1 SGHRS, CDR2 YFSETQ. This CDR3 is 15 amino acids long. With 0 bases clipped from V and 3 bases from J, the junction kept 5 bases outside the gene matches. The CDR3 spells CASSLAPGGEETQYF. CDR3 nucleotides: TGCGCCAGCAGCTTGGCTCCAGGGGGTGAAGAGACCCAGTACTTC.

For the CDR3, the DNA is TGTGCCTGGGCACAGGGAAACTATGGCTACACCTTC. It yields the protein CAWAQGNYGYTF. The chain joins TRBV30 to TRBJ1-2; a weak D match, TRBD1 (6 bases). V was trimmed by 5 bases and J by 2 bases, leaving 9 bases between them. Germline V CDR1 and CDR2: GTSNPN, SVGIG (reference sequence). CDR3 size: 12 residues.

The chain links TRBV19 to TRBJ2-7; weak D call: TRBD1 (6 bases). From germline, CDR1 is LNHDA and CDR2 SQIVND (reference sequence). The CDR3 has 14 residues. Trimming shortened V by 0 bases and J by 6 bases, and 12 bases separated the two germline ends. The CDR3 reads CASSIEGATAEQYF. CDR3 in DNA: TGTGCCAGTAGTATAGAGGGGGCAACGGCCGAGCAGTACTTC.